The 27 T cell receptor beta chains presented below share a single source sample, sequenced in a study of technical replicates of blood from a few donors. Profiling relied on immunoSEQ multiplex PCR, and the TCRdb table lists in-frame clones only, not all of them. The profile shows roughly 80,000 clones, 90% to 98% of them singletons. Input material: T cells isolated from PBMCs. These receptor sequences come from a human donor in good health.

This CDR3 is CSAIPGPEAFF. In DNA form, the CDR3 reads TGCAGTGCAATTCCGGGTCCCGAAGCTTTCTTT. The V gene is TRBV20-1, the J gene TRBJ1-1; D remains unclear. The germline gives CDR1 DFQATT, CDR2 SNEGSKA (reference sequence). The CDR3 runs to 11 residues. V was clipped by 6 bases and J by 8 bases, with 13 bases between them.

The chain couples TRBV2 to TRBJ2-5, with 7 positions matching TRBD2. J was trimmed by 5 bases and V by 9 bases; bases with no gene match: 9. Germline V CDR1 and CDR2: SNHLY, FYNNEI. The CDR3 covers 13 residues. This CDR3 reads CASLGGIGETQYF. The CDR3 region has the DNA TGTGCCAGTTTGGGGGGGATTGGCGAGACCCAGTACTTC.

The V call is TRBV5-1, the J call TRBJ2-5; 10 bases are a match to TRBD1. Germline lookup yields CDR1 SGHRS and CDR2 YFSETQ. The J segment lost 4 bases and the V segment lost 2 bases, leaving 8 bases of the junction unmatched. The CDR3 runs to 16 residues. The CDR3 DNA reads TGCGCCAGCAGCTTAGGGACAGGGGACCCTGTAGAGACCCAGTACTTC. Translation: CASSLGTGDPVETQYF.

V is TRBV6-5 and J is TRBJ1-1; TRBD1 is a possible D gene (5 bases). V was shortened by 8 bases and J by 4 bases, with 11 bases between the two germline ends. The CDR3 runs 12 residues. Germline lookup yields CDR1 MNHEY and CDR2 SVGAGI. DNA for the CDR3: TGTGCCAGCGGGGAAAGGGGCACTGAAGCTTTCTTT. This sequence encodes CASGERGTEAFF.

V usage is TRBV18 and J usage is TRBJ2-1, with TRBD2 matching over 9 bases. The V segment lost 0 bases and the J segment 9 bases; nucleotides outside the gene matches: 12. Germline lookup yields CDR1 KGHSH and CDR2 LQKENI. The CDR3 spans 17 residues. CDR3 sequence reads: CASSPPMNSGRSGEQFF. The CDR3 DNA reads as TGTGCCAGCTCACCACCGATGAATAGCGGGAGATCGGGTGAGCAGTTCTTC.

The chain joins TRBV6-5 to TRBJ1-1; the D is unclear. V shed 11 bases and J shed 1 base, with 14 bases lying between them. The CDR3 contains 13 residues. Germline V gene data show CDR1 as MNHEY and CDR2 as SVGAGI. This chain's CDR3 is CAVRGGTNTEAFF. CDR3 nucleotide sequence: TGTGCCGTCAGAGGCGGTACGAACACTGAAGCTTTCTTT.

V and J are TRBV7-2 and TRBJ2-1, with TRBD2 matching over 7 bases. CDR1 is SGHTA and CDR2 is FQGNSA in the germline V gene. CDR3 size: 15 residues. The V gene end was trimmed by 0 bases and the J gene end by 4 bases; junction bases not matched to a gene: 3. The CDR3 sequence: CASSLAGAGYNEQFF. CDR3 nucleotide sequence: TGTGCCAGCAGCTTAGCGGGAGCGGGATACAATGAGCAGTTCTTC.

V and J are TRBV30 and TRBJ2-2; D unclear. Germline assignment: CDR1 GTSNPN and CDR2 SVGIG (reference sequence). The V gene lost 0 bases and the J gene lost 0 bases, with 8 bases spanning the gap. CDR3 length: 15 amino acids. The CDR3, as DNA: TGTGCCTGGAGTGTAATCCTAGCGAACACCGGGGAGCTGTTTTTT. Translated, it gives CAWSVILANTGELFF.

The chain joins TRBV15 to TRBJ1-2; D is perhaps TRBD1 (5 bases). In germline, CDR1 is LNHNV, CDR2 YYDKDF (reference sequence). The CDR3 runs to 14 residues. V was clipped by 3 bases and J by 4 bases, with 12 bases between them. For the CDR3, the DNA is TGTGCCACCAGCAGTGTTCAGGGCACCTATGGCTACACCTTC. Its protein product is CATSSVQGTYGYTF.

The chain links TRBV5-4 to TRBJ2-1; TRBD2 matches 8 bases. The CDR3 extends over 15 amino acids. CDR1 is SGHNT, CDR2 YYREEE, per germline (reference sequence). After removal of 0 bases from V and 9 bases from J, the junction contained 8 bases not matched to a gene. The CDR3 DNA reads as TGTGCCAGCAGCTTGGGTGAGCGGGAGTCGACTGAGCAGTTCTTC. This codes for CASSLGERESTEQFF.

V gene TRBV19 combines with J gene TRBJ1-2, with TRBD1 matching over 11 bases. The CDR3 is 14 residues long. V gave up 3 bases and J gave up 4 bases; unmatched junction bases: 1. The germline V gene has CDR1 LNHDA and CDR2 SQIVND (reference sequence). CDR3 sequence: CASSIGTGGYGYTF. The DNA for the CDR3 is TGTGCCAGTAGTATCGGGACAGGGGGCTATGGCTACACCTTC.

V gene TRBV7-9 combines with J gene TRBJ1-2; D remains unclear. The ends were cut back, 5 bases at V and 5 bases at J, with 15 bases in the middle. This CDR3 has 14 amino acids. Germline V gene data show CDR1 as SEHNR and CDR2 as FQNEAQ (reference sequence). CDR3 residues: CASSPTRRPYGYTF. The CDR3, as DNA: TGTGCCAGCAGCCCCACACGGAGGCCGTATGGCTACACCTTC.

This chain joins TRBV28 and TRBJ2-1; 10 bases line up with TRBD2. There are 15 residues in the CDR3. Losses at the gene ends were 8 bases for V and 4 bases for J; bases not matched to a gene: 8. The germline CDR1 and CDR2 sequences are MDHEN and SYDVKM. CDR3 bases: TGTGCCAGCGGGCGCGGACTAGCGGTTTACAATGAGCAGTTCTTC. Amino acids: CASGRGLAVYNEQFF.

The genes are TRBV4-2 and TRBJ1-4, with D uncertain. The CDR3 covers 18 residues. Per germline, CDR1 LGHNA and CDR2 YNFKEQ. The V end lost 1 base, the J end lost 2 bases, and 17 bases lay between the germline ends. For the CDR3, the DNA is TGTGCCAGCAGCCAAGGAAGTTATTTGGCGGGGACTAATGAAAAACTGTTTTTT. It codes for CASSQGSYLAGTNEKLFF.

V and J are TRBV29-1 and TRBJ1-2; a possible D gene is TRBD1 (5 bases). Trimming took 6 bases from V and 4 from J, leaving 12 bases between them. CDR1 is SQVTM and CDR2 is ANQGSEA in the germline V gene. The CDR3 spans 12 residues. The CDR3 nucleotides read TGCAGCGTGGGTCAGGGCGTCTATGGCTACACCTTC. Its translation: CSVGQGVYGYTF. The full variable domain, in which reference TRBV29-1 and TRBJ1-2 provide the parts outside the CDR3, is SAVISQKPSRDICQRGTSLTIQCQVDSQVTMMFWYRQQPGQSLTLIATANQGSEATYESGFVIDKFPISRPNLTFSTLTVSNMSPEDSSIYLCSVGQGVYGYTFGSGTRLTVV.

This chain links TRBV10-2 with TRBJ2-2; tentative D call: TRBD2 (5 bases). V lost 0 bases and J 6 bases, leaving 11 bases between the germline ends. CDR3 length: 15 residues. Germline V lookup: CDR1 WSHSY, CDR2 SAAADI. CDR3 loop: CASSESRGSAGELFF. Here the CDR3 DNA reads TGCGCCAGCAGTGAGTCGAGAGGGTCGGCCGGGGAGCTGTTTTTT.

V usage is TRBV28 and J usage is TRBJ2-1; D possibly corresponds to TRBD2 (6 bases). This CDR3 comprises 15 residues. The V and J ends lost 8 bases and 6 bases respectively, with 20 bases between them. Per germline, CDR1 MDHEN and CDR2 SYDVKM. Here the CDR3 DNA reads TGTGCCAGCTCACACGGAGGGCCGGTGGTCAATGAGCAGTTCTTC. Amino acids: CASSHGGPVVNEQFF.

This chain joins TRBV5-1 and TRBJ2-6; D may be TRBD1 (6 bases). Per germline, CDR1 SGHRS and CDR2 YFSETQ. This CDR3 spans 15 amino acids. Trimming removed 0 bases from V and 2 bases from J, with 6 bases in between. This CDR3 reads CASSLDRAGANVLTF. CDR3 nucleotides: TGCGCCAGCAGCTTGGACAGGGCTGGGGCCAACGTCCTGACTTTC. Filled out from reference TRBV5-1 and TRBJ2-6, the complete variable domain reads KAGVTQTPRYLIKTRGQQVTLSCSPISGHRSVSWYQQTPGQGLQFLFEYFSETQRNKGNFPGRFSGRQFSNSRSEMNVSTLELGDSALYLCASSLDRAGANVLTFGAGSRLTVL.

The V and J genes are TRBV18 and TRBJ2-7, with 7 bases lining up with TRBD1. The V gene's germline CDR1 is KGHSH and CDR2 LQKENI. The CDR3 is made up of 14 amino acids. Trimming removed 3 bases from V and 1 base from J; junction bases left unmatched: 3. The CDR3: CASSPGTASYEQYF. The CDR3 coding sequence is TGTGCCAGCTCACCGGGGACAGCTTCCTACGAGCAGTACTTC.

This clone was observed once. This rearrangement joins TRBV7-9 to TRBJ1-1; the D gene is possibly TRBD1 (6 bases). The CDR3 is 15 residues long. V dropped 6 bases and J dropped 1 base, with 15 bases sitting between them. Germline CDR1 reads SEHNR; CDR2 reads FQNEAQ (reference sequence). This CDR3 reads CASSGRDTENTEAFF. The CDR3 bases are TGTGCCAGCAGTGGCCGGGACACTGAGAACACTGAAGCTTTCTTT.

This clone occurred once. This sequence joins TRBV7-6 and TRBJ2-7, with D tentatively TRBD1 (6 bases). V shed 0 bases and J shed 7 bases, with 22 bases lying between them. CDR1 is SGHVS and CDR2 is FNYEAQ in the germline V gene. The length of the CDR3 is 17 residues. CDR3 in amino acids: CASSLAGGGPQGLEQYF. The CDR3 DNA sequence: TGTGCCAGCAGCTTAGCCGGTGGGGGCCCACAGGGTCTGGAGCAGTACTTC.

The chain employs TRBV5-1 and TRBJ2-1, with D possibly being TRBD2 (6 bases). Germline loops: CDR1 SGHRS, CDR2 YFSETQ. Trimming cost V 0 bases and J 5 bases, with 21 bases left between them. This CDR3 has 18 amino acids. The CDR3 sequence is CASSLDGVGGIIDNEQFF. CDR3 DNA sequence: TGCGCCAGCAGCTTGGACGGTGTTGGCGGGATTATAGACAATGAGCAGTTCTTC. Supplemented by reference TRBV5-1 and TRBJ2-1, the full variable domain reads KAGVTQTPRYLIKTRGQQVTLSCSPISGHRSVSWYQQTPGQGLQFLFEYFSETQRNKGNFPGRFSGRQFSNSRSEMNVSTLELGDSALYLCASSLDGVGGIIDNEQFFGPGTRLTVL.

This chain uses TRBV12-5 with TRBJ2-1; D remains ambiguous. Germline V gives CDR1 LGHNT, CDR2 FRNRAP. The CDR3 spans 14 residues. The V end was cut by 2 bases, the J end by 8 bases, with 13 bases between. In DNA form, the CDR3 reads TGTGCTAGTGGTTTGTCGAGTACAGTCGATGAGCAGTTCTTC. Encoded protein: CASGLSSTVDEQFF.

J is TRBJ1-2 and V is TRBV9; 8 bases are a match to TRBD1. Germline CDR1 is SGDLS and CDR2 is YYNGEE. This CDR3 contains 17 residues. The V and J ends lost 0 bases and 9 bases, in that order; junction bases with no gene match: 16. This CDR3 is CASSVEVVGTGISSYTF. The CDR3 DNA follows: TGTGCCAGCAGCGTAGAAGTTGTTGGGACAGGCATTTCGAGCTACACCTTC. The complete variable domain, with remaining parts taken from reference TRBV9 and TRBJ1-2, reads DSGVTQTPKHLITATGQRVTLRCSPRSGDLSVYWYQQSLDQGLQFLIQYYNGEERAKGNILERFSAQQFPDLHSELNLSSLELGDSALYFCASSVEVVGTGISSYTFGSGTRLTVV.

This rearrangement joins TRBV5-4 to TRBJ1-1; D is possibly TRBD1 (5 bases). There are 12 residues in the CDR3. The germline V gene encodes CDR1 SGHNT and CDR2 YYREEE (reference sequence). CDR3 coding DNA: TGTGGCTGGGTAGGGGTGAACACTGAAGCTTTCTTT. It is translated as CGWVGVNTEAFF.

V and J are TRBV7-9 and TRBJ2-7; TRBD2 might be the D (5 bases). The CDR3 covers 16 residues. In germline, CDR1 is SEHNR, CDR2 FQNEAQ (reference sequence). Trimming cost V 5 bases and J 2 bases, with 19 bases left between them. DNA of the CDR3: TGTGCCAGCAGCCCGAAAACGCGGACTGCGACCTACGAGCAGTACTTC. Translating it yields CASSPKTRTATYEQYF.

This clone has just one count. This rearrangement joins TRBV28 to TRBJ2-2, with TRBD1 matching 8 bases. Trimming took 6 bases from V and 4 from J; bases not matched to a gene: 7. Germline lookup yields CDR1 MDHEN and CDR2 SYDVKM. The CDR3 sequence is 15 residues long. This CDR3 is CASSMQGARTGELFF. In DNA form, the CDR3 reads TGTGCCAGCAGCATGCAGGGGGCCCGCACCGGGGAGCTGTTTTTT. The entire variable domain, with the rest obtained from reference TRBV28 and TRBJ2-2, is as follows: DVKVTQSSRYLVKRTGEKVFLECVQDMDHENMFWYRQDPGLGLRLIYFSYDVKMKEKGDIPEGYSVSREKKERFSLILESASTNQTSMYLCASSMQGARTGELFFGEGSRLTVL.